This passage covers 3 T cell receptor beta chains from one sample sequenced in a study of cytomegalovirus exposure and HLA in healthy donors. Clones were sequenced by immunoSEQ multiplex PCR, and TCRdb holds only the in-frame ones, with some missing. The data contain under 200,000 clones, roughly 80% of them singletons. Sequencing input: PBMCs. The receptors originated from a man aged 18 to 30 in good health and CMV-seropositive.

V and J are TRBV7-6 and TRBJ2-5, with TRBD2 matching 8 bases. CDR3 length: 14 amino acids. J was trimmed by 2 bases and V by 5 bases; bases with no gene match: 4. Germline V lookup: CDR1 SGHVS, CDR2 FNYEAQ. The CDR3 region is CASSPAGGQETQYF. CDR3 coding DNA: TGTGCCAGCAGCCCGGCGGGGGGTCAAGAGACCCAGTACTTC.

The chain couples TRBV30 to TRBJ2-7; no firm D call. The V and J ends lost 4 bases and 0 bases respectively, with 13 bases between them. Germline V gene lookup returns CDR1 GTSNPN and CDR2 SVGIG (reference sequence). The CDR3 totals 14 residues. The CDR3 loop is CAWTPYQFSYEQYF. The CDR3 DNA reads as TGTGCCTGGACCCCCTACCAATTCTCCTACGAGCAGTACTTC.

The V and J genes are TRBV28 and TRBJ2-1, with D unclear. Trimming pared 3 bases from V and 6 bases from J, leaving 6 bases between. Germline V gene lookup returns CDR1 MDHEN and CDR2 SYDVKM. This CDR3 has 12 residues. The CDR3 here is CASSFGSNEQFF. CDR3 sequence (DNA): TGTGCCAGCAGTTTTGGTAGCAATGAGCAGTTCTTC.